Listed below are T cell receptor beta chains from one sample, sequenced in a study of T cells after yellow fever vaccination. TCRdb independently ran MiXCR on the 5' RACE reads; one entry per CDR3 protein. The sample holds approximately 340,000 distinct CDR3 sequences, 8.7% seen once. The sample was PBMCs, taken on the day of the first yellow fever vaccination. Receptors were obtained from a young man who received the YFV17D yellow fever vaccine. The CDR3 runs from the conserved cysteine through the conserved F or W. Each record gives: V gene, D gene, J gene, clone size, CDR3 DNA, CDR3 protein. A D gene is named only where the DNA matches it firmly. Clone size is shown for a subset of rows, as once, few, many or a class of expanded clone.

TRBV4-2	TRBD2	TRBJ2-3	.	TGTGCCAGCAGCCAAGCCGCTAGCGGGGGAAGCACAGATACGCAGTATTTT	CASSQAASGGSTDTQYF
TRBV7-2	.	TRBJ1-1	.	TGTGCCAGCAGCCCATACGCACCAGGGACAACTGAAGCTTTCTTT	CASSPYAPGTTEAFF
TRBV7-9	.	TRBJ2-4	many	TGTGCCAGCAGCTTATCCAGCAGGGGAAACATTCAGTACTTC	CASSLSSRGNIQYF
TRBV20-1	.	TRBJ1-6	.	TGCAGTGCTAGAGGGGGGGTAAGACCCAATTCACCCCTCCACTTT	CSARGGVRPNSPLHF
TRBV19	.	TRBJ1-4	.	TGTGCCAGTACATCGTTCAAGGAAAAACTGTTTTTT	CASTSFKEKLFF
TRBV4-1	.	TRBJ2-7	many	TGCGCCAGCAGCCAGCAGGGGGGAGCCTACGAGCAGTACTTC	CASSQQGGAYEQYF
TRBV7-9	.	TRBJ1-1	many	TGTGCCAGCAGCTGGGCGAACATGAACACTGAAGCTTTCTTT	CASSWANMNTEAFF
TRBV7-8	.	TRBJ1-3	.	TGTGCCAGCAGCTTAGACGGGCGGGGGTGGACTGGAAACACCATATATTTT	CASSLDGRGWTGNTIYF
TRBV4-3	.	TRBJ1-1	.	TGCGCCAGCAGCCAAGGGATCCGCAGGCGGGCTGAAGCTTTCTTT	CASSQGIRRRAEAFF
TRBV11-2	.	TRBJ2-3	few	TGTGCCAGCAGCCCGAGGGTCCTCCGCACAGATACGCAGTATTTT	CASSPRVLRTDTQYF
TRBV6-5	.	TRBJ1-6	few	TGTGCCAGCAGTTCCCAGGCCGTTTATAATTCACCCCTCCACTTT	CASSSQAVYNSPLHF
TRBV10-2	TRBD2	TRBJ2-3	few	TGCGCCAGCAGTGAGGGTAGCGGGGTGTCAGATACGCAGTATTTT	CASSEGSGVSDTQYF
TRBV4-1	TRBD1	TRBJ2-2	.	TGCGCCAGCAGCCGACCTGACAGGGTCGGGGAGCTGTTTTTT	CASSRPDRVGELFF
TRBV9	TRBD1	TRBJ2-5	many	TGTGCCAGCAGCCCAAGGACAGGGGGAGAGACCCAGTACTTC	CASSPRTGGETQYF
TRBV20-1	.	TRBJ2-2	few	TGCAGTGCCGGAGTCGCGAACACCGGGGAGCTGTTTTTT	CSAGVANTGELFF
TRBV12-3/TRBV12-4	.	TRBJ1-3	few	TGTGCCAGCAGTTTGACACGTGCCAGGAACACCATATATTTT	CASSLTRARNTIYF
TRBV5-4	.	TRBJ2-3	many	TGTGCCAGCAGCGCTGATCGGGGGGCGACAGATACGCAGTATTTT	CASSADRGATDTQYF
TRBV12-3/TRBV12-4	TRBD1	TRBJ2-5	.	TGTGCCAGCAGGCTACTTCAGGGGGCCAGCGAGACCCAGTACTTC	CASRLLQGASETQYF
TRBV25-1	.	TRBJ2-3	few	TGTGCCAGCAGTGAATATGAGCAGGGTATAGTTACAGATACGCAGTATTTT	CASSEYEQGIVTDTQYF
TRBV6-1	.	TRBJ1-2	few	TGTGCCAGCAGACAAACAGGGTACTATGGCTACACCTTC	CASRQTGYYGYTF